Listed here are 23 T cell receptor beta chains from one sample, sequenced in a study of OX40 agonist ivuxolimab in advanced cancers. Some clones are missing from TCRdb's copy, which holds only in-frame ones; the method was immunoSEQ multiplex PCR. The profile shows more than 55,000 clones, about 88% of them singletons. Here the sequenced sample was CD4+ or CD8+ T cells sorted from blood, taken in a trial of the OX40 agonist ivuxolimab. The receptors stem from an adult with an advanced solid tumor such as melanoma, head and neck, liver or kidney cancer.

The chain uses TRBV10-1 and TRBJ1-3, with a weak D call TRBD1 (5 bases). The CDR3 has 13 amino acids. CDR1 is WNHNN and CDR2 is SYGVQD in the germline V gene (reference sequence). V was pared by 6 bases and J by 3 bases, with 9 bases between. The chain's CDR3 is CASSGTYGNTIYF. The CDR3 DNA reads TGCGCCAGCAGCGGGACGTATGGAAACACCATATATTTT.

This chain uses TRBV28 with TRBJ1-5; D uncertain. Germline loops: CDR1 MDHEN, CDR2 SYDVKM. V gave up 8 bases and J gave up 4 bases, with 9 bases separating them. This CDR3 has 12 amino acids. CDR3 sequence: CASRALNQPQHF. The CDR3 DNA sequence: TGTGCCAGCCGGGCTCTAAATCAGCCCCAGCATTTT.

The sample holds a few counts of this clone. The chain carries TRBV7-8 and TRBJ1-2; D is possibly TRBD1 (6 bases). The V gene lost 5 bases and the J gene lost 7 bases, with 20 bases spanning the gap. This CDR3 spans 15 amino acids. CDR1 SGHVS and CDR2 FQNEAQ come from the germline V gene. The DNA of the CDR3 is TGTGCCAGCAGCAATCTTCGGGGGCTTCTGGGTGGCTACACCTTC. This gives the protein CASSNLRGLLGGYTF.

This chain uses TRBV11-2 with TRBJ1-2; D call uncertain. The CDR3 has 17 residues. Between the trimmed V and J ends, which lost 5 bases and 4 bases, there was a span of 23 bases. CDR1 and CDR2 (germline): SGHAT, FQNNGV. The CDR3 DNA sequence: TGTGCCAGCAGCCGGATAGTGTCGATGGGAGATGGCTATGGCTACACCTTC. It yields the protein CASSRIVSMGDGYGYTF.

The gene calls are TRBV28 and TRBJ1-1; maybe TRBD1 (5 bases). Germline CDR1 reads MDHEN; CDR2 reads SYDVKM. Trimming pared 4 bases from V and 5 bases from J, leaving 11 bases between. This CDR3 has 13 residues. This CDR3 reads CASSSGYRTEAFF. The DNA for the CDR3 is TGTGCCAGCAGTTCAGGGTACCGGACTGAAGCTTTCTTT.

V usage is TRBV28 and J usage is TRBJ2-7, with D possibly TRBD2 on 6 matching bases. The CDR3 runs to 13 residues. Trimming took off 10 bases at V and 2 bases at J, with 15 bases between the two ends. Looked up from germline, CDR1 is MDHEN and CDR2 is SYDVKM. CDR3 region: CATRDSRTYEQYF. The CDR3 nucleotides are TGTGCCACGCGGGACTCGAGGACCTACGAGCAGTACTTC.

J is TRBJ1-2 and V is TRBV6-1, with D perhaps matching TRBD1 (5 bases). V was cut by 1 base and J by 2 bases, with 8 bases left in between. CDR1 MNHNS and CDR2 SASEGT come from the germline V gene. The CDR3 has 14 residues. The CDR3 DNA reads as TGTGCCAGCAGTGAAGGGGGCTCAAACTATGGCTACACCTTC. Its protein is CASSEGGSNYGYTF.

This chain links TRBV6-1 with TRBJ2-2; D might be TRBD2 (5 bases). Germline CDR1 reads MNHNS; CDR2 reads SASEGT. The germline V and J ends were trimmed by 0 bases and 6 bases, with 8 bases remaining between them. This CDR3 region has 14 residues. DNA for the CDR3: TGTGCCAGCAGTGAAGCGCGAGCGGCCGGGGAGCTGTTTTTT. It codes for CASSEARAAGELFF.

This rearrangement joins TRBV5-6 to TRBJ1-1; perhaps TRBD1 as D (6 bases). CDR3 length: 13 residues. Trimming took 1 base from V and 3 from J, leaving 7 bases between them. Germline assignment: CDR1 SGHDT and CDR2 YYEEEE. DNA for the CDR3: TGTGCCAGCAGCTTGAAGGGGGACACTGAAGCTTTCTTT. Its translation: CASSLKGDTEAFF.

The V call is TRBV18, the J call TRBJ2-5; no firm D call. Trimming stripped 1 base from V and 1 base from J, with 4 bases between. This CDR3 is 13 amino acids long. Germline V gives CDR1 KGHSH, CDR2 LQKENI. The CDR3 DNA is TGTGCCAGCTCACCACGCAGCCAAGAGACCCAGTACTTC. Residues: CASSPRSQETQYF.

This chain uses TRBV9 with TRBJ1-2; D uncertain. The V end lost 3 bases, the J end lost 0 bases, and 6 bases lay between the germline ends. In germline, CDR1 is SGDLS, CDR2 YYNGEE. The CDR3 spans 13 residues. The CDR3 region has the DNA TGTGCCAGCAGCGGCGGACCTAACTATGGCTACACCTTC. Translated, it gives CASSGGPNYGYTF.

The V and J genes are TRBV5-1 and TRBJ2-1; 11 nucleotides match TRBD2. J lost 10 bases, V lost 0 bases, and 6 bases had no gene match. This CDR3 region has 15 residues. Germline V gene sequence: CDR1 SGHRS, CDR2 YFSETQ. CDR3 DNA sequence: TGCGCCAGCAGCTTGGAGACTAGCGGGGAATGGGAGCAGTTCTTC. As protein: CASSLETSGEWEQFF.

This chain links TRBV9 with TRBJ2-3, with 11 bases aligning to TRBD2. Germline V gene lookup returns CDR1 SGDLS and CDR2 YYNGEE. The ends lost 0 bases at V and 3 bases at J; junction bases unmatched: 3. The CDR3 covers 16 residues. Written as DNA, the CDR3 is TGTGCCAGCAGCGTAGGAGCTAGCGGGGGGACAGATACGCAGTATTTT. It yields the protein CASSVGASGGTDTQYF. The full variable domain, in which reference TRBV9 and TRBJ2-3 provide the parts outside the CDR3, is DSGVTQTPKHLITATGQRVTLRCSPRSGDLSVYWYQQSLDQGLQFLIQYYNGEERAKGNILERFSAQQFPDLHSELNLSSLELGDSALYFCASSVGASGGTDTQYFGPGTRLTVL.

The V gene is TRBV6-6, the J gene TRBJ1-4; tentative D call: TRBD1 (6 bases). Trimming took 4 bases from V and 7 from J, leaving 16 bases between them. In germline, CDR1 is MNHNY, CDR2 SVGAGI (reference sequence). CDR3 length: 15 residues. CDR3 sequence: CASSSFKGGGEKLFF. The CDR3 nucleotides read TGTGCCAGCAGTTCCTTCAAGGGGGGTGGTGAAAAACTGTTTTTT.

The V gene is TRBV12-2, the J gene TRBJ1-4. TRBV12-2 is a listed pseudogene. The CDR3 covers 17 residues. The CDR3 sequence: CASRFPGGPKNNEKLFF. The CDR3 region has the DNA TGTGCAAGTCGCTTCCCGGGAGGCCCTAAGAATAATGAAAAACTGTTTTTT.

This chain connects TRBV2 to TRBJ2-3; possibly TRBD2 for D (5 bases). In germline, CDR1 is SNHLY, CDR2 FYNNEI. The CDR3 has 14 amino acids. Trimming cost V 9 bases and J 0 bases, with 13 bases left between them. The CDR3 is CASRRDSSTDTQYF. The CDR3 region has the DNA TGTGCCAGTCGCCGGGATTCTAGCACAGATACGCAGTATTTT.

V usage is TRBV6-5 and J usage is TRBJ2-2; TRBD2 matches 7 bases. The V gene end was trimmed by 2 bases and the J gene end by 0 bases; junction bases not matched to a gene: 0. The CDR3 loop spans 15 amino acids. CDR1 MNHEY and CDR2 SVGAGI come from the germline V gene. In nucleotides, the CDR3 is TGTGCCAGCAGTTACGGACTAGCGAACACCGGGGAGCTGTTTTTT. This translates into CASSYGLANTGELFF.

This chain uses TRBV21-1 with TRBJ1-5; TRBD1, the table's D call, was not compared with the DNA. TRBV21-1 is classified as a pseudogene. The CDR3 covers 17 residues. The CDR3 DNA reads TGTGCCAGCAGCAAATGGGATGGGGGACAGTGCAATCAGCCCCAGCATTTT. It codes for CASSKWDGGQCNQPQHF.

This rearrangement joins TRBV5-6 to TRBJ2-4; 10 nucleotides agree with TRBD2. J was trimmed by 0 bases and V by 3 bases; bases with no gene match: 6. This CDR3 comprises 17 residues. CDR1 is SGHDT, CDR2 YYEEEE, per germline. This CDR3 reads CASSSGAGGVAKNIQYF. In nucleotides, the CDR3 is TGTGCCAGCAGCTCAGGAGCGGGAGGGGTAGCCAAAAACATTCAGTACTTC.

V gene TRBV5-1 combines with J gene TRBJ2-7, with 8 bases aligning to TRBD2. CDR1 is SGHRS and CDR2 is YFSETQ in the germline V gene. With 2 bases clipped from V and 6 bases from J, the junction kept 4 bases outside the gene matches. The CDR3 length is 13 residues. In DNA form, the CDR3 reads TGCGCCAGCAGCTTTGCGGGAGGAGTCGAGCAGTACTTC. It yields the protein CASSFAGGVEQYF.

This sequence joins TRBV11-2 and TRBJ2-7; tentatively, D is TRBD1 (5 bases). The CDR3 consists of 13 residues. The V gene lost 5 bases and the J gene lost 3 bases, with 11 bases spanning the gap. CDR1 and CDR2 (germline): SGHAT, FQNNGV. CDR3 coding DNA: TGTGCCAGCAGCCGTGGGGCAGTCTACGAGCAGTACTTC. Its protein product is CASSRGAVYEQYF. The full variable domain, completed using reference TRBV11-2 and TRBJ2-7, is EAGVAQSPRYKIIEKRQSVAFWCNPISGHATLYWYQQILGQGPKLLIQFQNNGVVDDSQLPKDRFSAERLKGVDSTLKIQPAKLEDSAVYLCASSRGAVYEQYFGPGTRLTVT.

The chain combines TRBV5-4 with TRBJ2-5; D perhaps matches TRBD1 (6 bases). The CDR3 sequence is 15 residues long. Germline CDR1 and CDR2: SGHNT and YYREEE (reference sequence). Trimming stripped 4 bases from V and 5 bases from J, with 18 bases between. The CDR3 reads CASSVGQQVEETQYF. CDR3 DNA sequence: TGTGCCAGCAGCGTCGGACAGCAAGTTGAGGAGACCCAGTACTTC.

Concerning this clone itself: Germline is not matched at one junction end, which may reflect a read error. The gene calls are TRBV6-6 and TRBJ2-5; 7 bases match TRBD1. Germline assignment: CDR1 MNHNY and CDR2 SVGAGI (reference sequence). CDR3 length equals 15 residues. CDR3 DNA sequence: TGTGCCAGCAGCTACTCCCTGACAGGGTTAGAGACCCAGTACTTC. This translates into CASSYSLTGLETQYF.